These 21 T cell receptor beta chains came from one sample sequenced in a study of T-cell reconstitution after alpha-beta-depleted transplantation in children. This sample's TCRbeta library carried unique molecular identifier barcodes. One entry per CDR3 protein results from TCRdb running MiXCR on the PCR reads. Among around 800,000 distinct CDR3 sequences listed, roughly 15% were seen once. Sequencing was performed on PBMCs, mostly from graft donor cells, taken 360 days after TCRalphabeta/CD19-depleted stem cell transplant. These receptors were taken from a male patient younger than 18 who had a stem cell transplant for acute lymphoblastic leukemia, so the T cells may come from the graft donor.

Only a few counts were recorded for this clonotype. The chain carries TRBV5-6 and TRBJ2-6, with D tentatively TRBD1 or TRBD2 (6 bases each). The length of the CDR3 is 18 residues. V was pared by 4 bases and J by 0 bases, with 17 bases between. Germline lookup yields CDR1 SGHDT and CDR2 YYEEEE. For the CDR3, the DNA is TGTGCCAGCAGCGGTTGGGGGGCTAGGCTCTCTGGGGCCAACGTCCTGACTTTC. Translated, it gives CASSGWGARLSGANVLTF. The variable domain in full, completed from reference TRBV5-6 and TRBJ2-6, reads DAGVTQSPTHLIKTRGQQVTLRCSPKSGHDTVSWYQQALGQGPQFIFQYYEEEERQRGNFPDRFSGHQFPNYSSELNVNALLLGDSALYLCASSGWGARLSGANVLTFGAGSRLTVL.

This chain connects TRBV9 to TRBJ2-1; TRBD2 matches 10 bases. J lost 7 bases, V lost 0 bases, and 7 bases had no gene match. Germline CDR1 and CDR2: SGDLS and YYNGEE. This CDR3 region has 16 residues. The CDR3 here is CASSVGPSGSPNEQFF. CDR3 in DNA: TGTGCCAGCAGCGTAGGTCCTAGCGGGAGTCCGAATGAGCAGTTCTTC.

This clonotype was recorded a few times. This chain joins TRBV6-5 and TRBJ1-6, with D unclear. The V gene's germline CDR1 is MNHEY and CDR2 SVGAGI. This CDR3 has 17 amino acids. Trimming took off 0 bases at V and 0 bases at J, with 9 bases between the two ends. DNA of the CDR3: TGTGCCAGCAGTTACTCGGGCGTCAGCTCCTATAATTCACCCCTCCACTTT. Its translation is CASSYSGVSSYNSPLHF.

The chain combines TRBV6-9 with TRBJ2-4; D remains unclear. The ends were cut back, 5 bases at V and 6 bases at J, with 11 bases in the middle. CDR1 is MNHGY, CDR2 SVAAGI, per germline. The CDR3 is 13 residues long. The CDR3: CASSPFGRNIQYF. DNA of the CDR3: TGTGCCAGCAGTCCATTCGGGCGAAACATTCAGTACTTC.

The chain uses TRBV14 and TRBJ2-1; 9 bases line up with TRBD2. Trimming removed 4 bases from V and 2 bases from J; junction bases left unmatched: 9. Per germline, CDR1 SGHDN and CDR2 FVKESK. CDR3 length: 17 amino acids. CDR3 nucleotide sequence: TGTGCCAGCAGCCCTCAATTATTAGCGGGAGCCTACAATGAGCAGTTCTTC. Amino acid sequence: CASSPQLLAGAYNEQFF.

The chain carries TRBV3-1 and TRBJ2-7; D gene unclear. The V end lost 1 base, the J end lost 2 bases, and 9 bases lay between the germline ends. This CDR3 comprises 14 residues. Germline V CDR1 and CDR2: LGHDT, YNNKEL (reference sequence). The CDR3 nucleotides are TGTGCCAGCAGCCAAGTTCTCGCCCCCTACGAGCAGTACTTC. Protein sequence: CASSQVLAPYEQYF.

This clonotype was seen a handful of times. V usage is TRBV4-1 and J usage is TRBJ2-7, with D unresolved. The ends were cut back, 1 base at V and 0 bases at J, with 16 bases in the middle. The CDR3 loop spans 17 amino acids. Germline V lookup: CDR1 MGHRA, CDR2 YSYEKL. The CDR3 bases are TGCGCCAGCAGCCAAGTATGGTTGACTTACAGCTCCTACGAGCAGTACTTC. It encodes CASSQVWLTYSSYEQYF.

In its sample, this clonotype was seen a few times. V is TRBV20-1 and J is TRBJ2-2, with D perhaps TRBD2 (6 bases). Trimming stripped 6 bases from V and 3 bases from J, with 17 bases between. The germline V gene has CDR1 DFQATT and CDR2 SNEGSKA (reference sequence). CDR3 length: 15 amino acids. This CDR3 reads CSAPGGDSHTGELFF. CDR3 nucleotides: TGCAGTGCCCCCGGAGGGGACTCCCACACCGGGGAGCTGTTTTTT.

This clonotype was found a few times. The chain couples TRBV6-1 to TRBJ2-7, with D possibly being TRBD2 (5 bases). CDR1 is MNHNS, CDR2 SASEGT, per germline. The V gene lost 2 bases and the J gene lost 3 bases, with 14 bases spanning the gap. The CDR3 is 15 residues long. The CDR3 region has the DNA TGTGCCAGCAGTGAACCCCTAGCCGCAGGCTACGAGCAGTACTTC. This sequence encodes CASSEPLAAGYEQYF.

This clonotype was recorded many times. This chain uses TRBV10-3 with TRBJ2-3; D is undetermined. The V gene lost 3 bases and the J gene lost 2 bases, with 0 bases spanning the gap. This CDR3 is built from 11 residues. CDR1 is ENHRY, CDR2 SYGVKD, per germline. The CDR3 nucleotides are TGTGCCATCAGTGACACAGATACGCAGTATTTT. Amino acid sequence: CAISDTDTQYF.

Here the CDR3 DNA reads TGTGCCAGCAGTTTAGGACAGAATAACAATGAGCAGTTCTTC. Its translation: CASSLGQNNNEQFF. The gene calls are TRBV12-3 or TRBV12-4 and TRBJ2-1, with a possible D match to TRBD1 (5 bases). Between the trimmed V and J ends, which lost 1 base and 5 bases, there was a span of 9 bases. CDR3 size: 14 residues.

The V and J genes are TRBV7-8 and TRBJ1-4; 7 bases agree with TRBD1. With V trimmed by 4 bases and J by 4 bases, 12 bases remained unmatched. There are 17 residues in the CDR3. From germline, CDR1 is SGHVS and CDR2 FQNEAQ. This CDR3 reads CASSYTLLTGHNEKLFF. The CDR3 bases are TGTGCCAGCAGCTATACTCTCTTGACAGGGCATAATGAAAAACTGTTTTTT. Complete variable domain (other parts from reference TRBV7-8 and TRBJ1-4): GAGVSQSPRYKVAKRGQDVALRCDPISGHVSLFWYQQALGQGPEFLTYFQNEAQLDKSGLPSDRFFAERPEGSVSTLKIQRTQQEDSAVYLCASSYTLLTGHNEKLFFGSGTQLSVL.

This clonotype turned up a few times. V gene TRBV19 combines with J gene TRBJ2-1, with TRBD2 matching 8 bases. This CDR3 contains 14 residues. Germline V gene data show CDR1 as LNHDA and CDR2 as SQIVND (reference sequence). J lost 8 bases, V lost 3 bases, and 6 bases had no gene match. The CDR3 DNA reads TGTGCCAGTAGTATTGTAGGACTAGCTTATGAGCAGTTCTTC. As protein: CASSIVGLAYEQFF. Together with reference TRBV19 and TRBJ2-1, the CDR3 gives the full variable domain: DGGITQSPKYLFRKEGQNVTLSCEQNLNHDAMYWYRQDPGQGLRLIYYSQIVNDFQKGDIAEGYSVSREKKESFPLTVTSAQKNPTAFYLCASSIVGLAYEQFFGPGTRLTVL.

This clonotype was observed many times. The V gene is TRBV4-1, the J gene TRBJ1-3, with no clear D. This CDR3 has 11 residues. The germline V gene encodes CDR1 MGHRA and CDR2 YSYEKL. V lost 1 base, J lost 5 bases, and 0 bases lay in between. CDR3 amino acids: CASSQGNTIYF. The CDR3 DNA follows: TGCGCCAGCAGCCAAGGAAACACCATATATTTT.

The chain has TRBV6-5 and TRBJ2-7, with D unresolved. CDR1 and CDR2 from the germline V gene are MNHEY and SVGAGI. The CDR3 is 15 amino acids. V was clipped by 3 bases and J by 0 bases, with 12 bases between them. DNA for the CDR3: TGTGCCAGCAGTTATGGAGACTTAAGCTCCTACGAGCAGTACTTC. It translates to CASSYGDLSSYEQYF.

This clonotype was counted ten times or more. The chain employs TRBV5-1 and TRBJ2-1; maybe TRBD1 (5 bases). The germline CDR1 and CDR2 sequences are SGHRS and YFSETQ. The V end lost 4 bases, the J end lost 7 bases, and 9 bases lay between the germline ends. CDR3 length equals 12 residues. Here the CDR3 DNA reads TGCGCCAGCAGCAGGGGAAGAAATGAGCAGTTCTTC. Its translation is CASSRGRNEQFF.

This clonotype was observed at least ten times. This chain links TRBV9 with TRBJ1-1, with 7 bases fitting TRBD1. Germline lookup yields CDR1 SGDLS and CDR2 YYNGEE. After removal of 2 bases from V and 8 bases from J, the junction contained 9 bases not matched to a gene. The CDR3 has 14 amino acids. The CDR3 here is CASSVTHRDSEAFF. As DNA, the CDR3 is TGTGCCAGCAGCGTGACGCATCGGGACAGCGAAGCTTTCTTT.

The rearrangement uses TRBV4-1 and TRBJ2-4; 12 bases line up with TRBD2. The CDR3 has 16 amino acids. After removal of 6 bases from V and 8 bases from J, the junction contained 11 bases not matched to a gene. The germline V gene encodes CDR1 MGHRA and CDR2 YSYEKL. The CDR3 sequence: CASRGTSGQRVDIQYF. In DNA, the CDR3 is TGCGCCAGCAGAGGGACTAGCGGGCAGCGAGTCGACATTCAGTACTTC.

A few counts support this clonotype. This chain links TRBV12-3 or TRBV12-4 with TRBJ2-7; 12 bases are shared with TRBD1. V trimming: 6 bases; J trimming: 5 bases; junction bases outside the gene matches: 8. This CDR3 is 15 amino acids long. In nucleotides, the CDR3 is TGTGCCAGCAGCGTGGGACAGGGGGCGCGGAACGAGCAGTACTTC. Protein product: CASSVGQGARNEQYF.

This clonotype was observed at least ten times. This chain uses TRBV3-1 with TRBJ2-2; D is unclear. Germline CDR1 and CDR2: LGHDT and YNNKEL (reference sequence). The CDR3 is made up of 16 amino acids. Trimming took 5 bases from V and 7 from J, leaving 20 bases between them. In DNA form, the CDR3 reads TGTGCCAGCAGCTCCTACCACTCGGGCGTGAGCGGGGAGCTGTTTTTT. Protein sequence: CASSSYHSGVSGELFF.

This clonotype was found many times. For the CDR3, the DNA is TGCGCCAGCAGCTTGGGTCTAGGCAATGAGCAGTTCTTC. Its protein is CASSLGLGNEQFF. The chain combines TRBV5-1 with TRBJ2-1; no clear D. V lost 0 bases, J lost 6 bases, and 7 bases lay in between. From germline, CDR1 is SGHRS and CDR2 YFSETQ. The CDR3 consists of 13 residues.